These 28 T cell receptor beta chains came from one sample sequenced in a study of control samples from healthy donors and cancer patients (dated by TCRdb to about 2020). Receptor amplification or capture employed the immunoSEQ multiplex PCR assay. Held by TCRdb, this immuneACCESS table contains in-frame sequences only and omits some clones. Under half of the omission traces to an unresolved V gene where checked; the cause of the rest is unknown. A total of about 140,000 clones appear in this sample, 80% to 90% of them only once. Approximately 1.6% of the sample comes from the top ten. Sequenced sample: blood. These receptors were obtained from a man between 18 and 35 years old in good health.

The chain employs TRBV15 and TRBJ2-2; 11 nucleotides line up with TRBD1. The CDR3 totals 19 residues. Per germline, CDR1 LNHNV and CDR2 YYDKDF (reference sequence). V lost 3 bases, J lost 0 bases, and 9 bases stayed unmatched. Written as DNA, the CDR3 is TGTGCCACCAGCAGCCCTGGACAGGGGGCGTCTCCGAACACCGGGGAGCTGTTTTTT. It translates to CATSSPGQGASPNTGELFF. Full variable domain (rest looked up from reference TRBV15 and TRBJ2-2): DAMVIQNPRYQVTQFGKPVTLSCSQTLNHNVMYWYQQKSSQAPKLLFHYYDKDFNNEADTPDNFQSRRPNTSFCFLDIRSPGLGDTAMYLCATSSPGQGASPNTGELFFGEGSRLTVL.

The chain has TRBV4-3 and TRBJ1-5; D is ambiguous. The germline V gene encodes CDR1 LGHNA and CDR2 YSLEER. Trimming cost V 4 bases and J 7 bases, with 14 bases left between them. CDR3 length: 14 amino acids. CDR3 nucleotide sequence: TGCGCCAGCAGCCTAAGGCAAGGGCTCCAGCCCCAGCATTTT. Encoded protein: CASSLRQGLQPQHF.

The rearrangement joins TRBV3-1 (or the pseudogene TRBV3-2) to TRBJ2-2, with D perhaps TRBD2 (5 bases). There are 14 residues in the CDR3. The V end lost 4 bases, the J end lost 6 bases, and 12 bases lay between the germline ends. Germline-derived CDR1 and CDR2 are LGHDT and YNNKEL (reference sequence). The CDR3 nucleotides read TGTGCCAGCAGCCCTCTGGCAGCGGCCGGGGAGCTGTTTTTT. Translating gives CASSPLAAAGELFF.

This clone appeared a few times. The chain is built from TRBV7-2 and TRBJ1-5, with 7 bases matching TRBD1. CDR3 length equals 15 residues. Germline CDR1 reads SGHTA; CDR2 reads FQGNSA. Germline trimming cut 3 bases from V and 5 bases from J; bases unmatched to any gene: 7. The CDR3 region is CASSLGQTWHQPQHF. The CDR3 DNA reads as TGTGCCAGCAGCTTGGGACAGACTTGGCATCAGCCCCAGCATTTT.

The CDR3 DNA follows: TGTGCCATCAGTAGGGACAGGGAGATTCCTAACTATGGCTACACCTTC. It is translated as CAISRDREIPNYGYTF. The genes are TRBV10-3 and TRBJ1-2, with 9 bases identical to TRBD1. J lost 0 bases, V lost 5 bases, and 7 bases had no gene match. The CDR3 totals 16 residues. CDR1 is ENHRY, CDR2 SYGVKD, per germline.

V is TRBV5-1 and J is TRBJ2-3; a weak D match, TRBD2 (6 bases). Trimming pared 5 bases from V and 5 bases from J, leaving 12 bases between. In germline, CDR1 is SGHRS, CDR2 YFSETQ. The CDR3 runs 13 residues. The CDR3 reads CASRPGVEDTQYF. The CDR3 DNA follows: TGCGCCAGCAGGCCGGGGGTTGAAGATACGCAGTATTTT.

The V gene is TRBV10-3, the J gene TRBJ1-1, with a weak D call TRBD1 (5 bases). V was shortened by 0 bases and J by 0 bases, with 11 bases between the two germline ends. The CDR3 contains 16 residues. Germline CDR1 ENHRY, CDR2 SYGVKD. CDR3 DNA sequence: TGTGCCATCAGTGAGTCAGACAGATTAATGAACACTGAAGCTTTCTTT. Amino acid sequence: CAISESDRLMNTEAFF.

The gene calls are TRBV7-9 and TRBJ2-7; 10 bases line up with TRBD1. J gave up 4 bases and V 5 bases, and 20 bases lay outside the gene matches. CDR1 and CDR2 (germline): SEHNR, FQNEAQ (reference sequence). The CDR3 has 19 amino acids. The CDR3 reads CASSRYLGTGESTTYEQYF. The CDR3 nucleotides are TGTGCCAGCAGCCGCTATCTCGGGACAGGGGAGAGTACTACGTACGAGCAGTACTTC.

CDR3 nucleotide sequence: TGTGCCAGCTCACTTACTCCGGGACAGGGGGCTTACGAGCAGTACTTC. Its protein product is CASSLTPGQGAYEQYF. The V call is TRBV18, the J call TRBJ2-7, with 12 bases lining up with TRBD1. Trimming at V came to 4 bases and at J to 4 bases, leaving 8 bases not matched to a gene. The CDR3 is made up of 16 amino acids. Germline-derived CDR1 and CDR2 are KGHSH and LQKENI.

The V call is TRBV6-5, the J call TRBJ1-6, with TRBD1 matching 7 bases. CDR1 MNHEY and CDR2 SVGAGI come from the germline V gene. The CDR3 consists of 13 residues. The junction had 1 base not matched to a gene; V was cut back by 6 bases and J by 5 bases. The CDR3 protein is CASRGTDNSPLHF. CDR3 DNA: TGTGCCAGCAGGGGGACAGATAATTCACCCCTCCACTTT.

This clone was counted only a few times. V gene TRBV2 combines with J gene TRBJ1-5; 7 bases are shared with TRBD1. The CDR3 contains 15 residues. Germline values: CDR1 SNHLY, CDR2 FYNNEI. The V gene end was trimmed by 6 bases and the J gene end by 3 bases; junction bases not matched to a gene: 8. CDR3 DNA sequence: TGTGCCAGCAGCCCGGGACAGACAAACAATCAGCCCCAGCATTTT. This encodes CASSPGQTNNQPQHF.

The V call is TRBV2, the J call TRBJ2-1; unclear D gene. CDR1 SNHLY and CDR2 FYNNEI come from the germline V gene. The V end lost 4 bases, the J end lost 9 bases, and 10 bases lay between the germline ends. This CDR3 contains 12 residues. The DNA for the CDR3 is TGTGCCAGCAGTGTAGGGCCCGGTGAGCAGTTCTTC. Amino acid sequence: CASSVGPGEQFF.

The CDR3, as DNA: TGTGCCAGCAGGCCCCTTTCTGAGTCTGGAAACACCATATATTTT. Translation: CASRPLSESGNTIYF. The chain is built from TRBV6-5 and TRBJ1-3; D is undetermined. The CDR3 has 15 amino acids. The V gene's germline CDR1 is MNHEY and CDR2 SVGAGI. Trimming took off 6 bases at V and 1 base at J, with 13 bases between the two ends.

This rearrangement joins TRBV19 to TRBJ2-7; D could derive from TRBD1 or TRBD2 (5 bases each). Trimming pared 5 bases from V and 2 bases from J, leaving 16 bases between. This CDR3 spans 15 amino acids. Germline values: CDR1 LNHDA, CDR2 SQIVND (reference sequence). The CDR3 sequence: CASSFDLGTPYEQYF. CDR3 DNA sequence: TGTGCCAGTAGTTTCGACTTAGGGACCCCCTACGAGCAGTACTTC.

This clone was found a few times. The chain recombines TRBV7-2 with TRBJ1-6; no firm D call. Between the trimmed V and J ends, which lost 0 bases and 13 bases, there was a span of 16 bases. Looked up from germline, CDR1 is SGHTA and CDR2 is FQGNSA. The CDR3 runs to 15 residues. CDR3 sequence (DNA): TGTGCCAGCAGCTTAGCAGGGCAGGAGATCTCCCCCCTCCACTTT. It specifies CASSLAGQEISPLHF.

The chain couples TRBV29-1 to TRBJ2-2, with D possibly matching TRBD1 (6 bases). This CDR3 spans 15 amino acids. Germline assignment: CDR1 SQVTM and CDR2 ANQGSEA. Trimming took 0 bases from V and 2 from J, leaving 10 bases between them. The CDR3 nucleotides are TGCAGCGTTGAAGATTCGGACAGAAACACCGGGGAGCTGTTTTTT. Its translation: CSVEDSDRNTGELFF.

J is TRBJ1-4 and V is TRBV6-6; 7 bases map to TRBD1. Germline assignment: CDR1 MNHNY and CDR2 SVGAGI (reference sequence). The CDR3 is 15 amino acids. The trim removed 5 bases at V and 4 bases at J, leaving 7 bases unmatched. The CDR3 bases are TGTGCCAGCAGTGGGGGAGGGGGCTTTAATGAAAAACTGTTTTTT. It encodes CASSGGGGFNEKLFF.

The chain joins TRBV19 to TRBJ2-3; TRBD1 or TRBD2 may be the D gene (5 bases each). Trimming stripped 2 bases from V and 11 bases from J, with 11 bases between. Germline V lookup: CDR1 LNHDA, CDR2 SQIVND (reference sequence). CDR3 size: 12 residues. This CDR3 reads CASSIKVGEQYF. As DNA, the CDR3 is TGTGCCAGTAGTATAAAGGTGGGGGAGCAGTATTTT.

Only one count was recorded for this clone. The V call is TRBV30, the J call TRBJ2-7; 9 positions match TRBD1. The CDR3 is made up of 14 amino acids. Germline V gives CDR1 GTSNPN, CDR2 SVGIG (reference sequence). Losses at the gene ends were 2 bases for V and 3 bases for J; bases not matched to a gene: 5. Here the CDR3 DNA reads TGTGCCTGGAGTACAGGGACAGGGCGCTACGAGCAGTACTTC. Protein sequence: CAWSTGTGRYEQYF.

The V gene is TRBV5-6, the J gene TRBJ2-4; no clear D. V was shortened by 2 bases and J by 5 bases, with 2 bases between the two germline ends. The CDR3 spans 11 residues. In germline, CDR1 is SGHDT, CDR2 YYEEEE. The CDR3 reads CASSLQNIQYF. Here the CDR3 DNA reads TGTGCCAGCAGCTTACAAAACATTCAGTACTTC.

CDR3 amino acids: CASTTGVNNEQFF. For the CDR3, the DNA is TGTGCCAGCACCACGGGGGTTAACAATGAGCAGTTCTTC. The chain employs TRBV9 and TRBJ2-1; perhaps TRBD2 as D (6 bases). The CDR3 extends over 13 amino acids. The ends were cut back, 6 bases at V and 5 bases at J, with 12 bases in the middle. In germline, CDR1 is SGDLS, CDR2 YYNGEE.

This clone was recorded once. The chain carries TRBV5-1 and TRBJ2-1; a weak D match, TRBD1 (6 bases). The CDR3 is 15 residues long. Deletions cut 4 bases from V and 4 bases from J, with 15 bases between. Germline CDR1 and CDR2: SGHRS and YFSETQ. The CDR3 DNA is TGCGCCAGCAGCCTGGGGGCCCCAGGGTACAATGAGCAGTTCTTC. Amino acids: CASSLGAPGYNEQFF. The full variable domain, with the rest looked up from reference TRBV5-1 and TRBJ2-1, is KAGVTQTPRYLIKTRGQQVTLSCSPISGHRSVSWYQQTPGQGLQFLFEYFSETQRNKGNFPGRFSGRQFSNSRSEMNVSTLELGDSALYLCASSLGAPGYNEQFFGPGTRLTVL.

The chain carries TRBV30 and TRBJ1-4, with D perhaps matching TRBD1 (6 bases). Germline CDR1 is GTSNPN and CDR2 is SVGIG (reference sequence). With 1 base removed from V and 7 bases from J, the gap between germline ends came to 16 bases. The CDR3 extends over 15 amino acids. DNA for the CDR3: TGTGCCTGGAGTGGTAAGGGGGGCGCCGGTGAAAAACTGTTTTTT. Residues: CAWSGKGGAGEKLFF.

V gene TRBV3-1 (or the pseudogene TRBV3-2) combines with J gene TRBJ1-1, with D maybe TRBD1 (5 bases). V lost 4 bases and J 5 bases, leaving 8 bases between the germline ends. Germline assignment: CDR1 LGHDT and CDR2 YNNKEL (reference sequence). The CDR3 spans 12 residues. This chain's CDR3 is CASSRTRTEAFF. As DNA, the CDR3 is TGTGCCAGCAGCCGGACAAGGACTGAAGCTTTCTTT.

The J gene is TRBJ2-7, the V gene TRBV5-4, with D unclear. Germline V gives CDR1 SGHNT, CDR2 YYREEE (reference sequence). The CDR3 totals 13 residues. Trimming cost V 2 bases and J 3 bases, with 9 bases left between them. The CDR3 here is CASSFIGLYEQYF. The CDR3 DNA follows: TGTGCCAGCAGCTTTATAGGTCTCTACGAGCAGTACTTC. Based on the CDR3 plus reference TRBV5-4 and TRBJ2-7, the full variable domain is ETGVTQSPTHLIKTRGQQVTLRCSSQSGHNTVSWYQQALGQGPQFIFQYYREEENGRGNFPPRFSGLQFPNYSSELNVNALELDDSALYLCASSFIGLYEQYFGPGTRLTVT.

The CDR3 protein is CASDPGQGFNEQFF. The DNA for the CDR3 is TGTGCCAGTGACCCGGGACAGGGATTCAATGAGCAGTTCTTC. The chain employs TRBV19 and TRBJ2-1; TRBD1 matches 9 bases. This CDR3 has 14 amino acids. From germline, CDR1 is LNHDA and CDR2 SQIVND (reference sequence). V was clipped by 8 bases and J by 6 bases; unmatched bases: 8.

V and J are TRBV7-8 and TRBJ2-1; D might be TRBD1 (5 bases). Germline lookup yields CDR1 SGHVS and CDR2 FQNEAQ. The CDR3 covers 16 residues. Trimming left V 3 bases short and J 0 bases short, with 12 bases between. CDR3 amino acids: CASSLKQASSYNEQFF. The CDR3, as DNA: TGTGCCAGCAGCTTGAAACAGGCGAGCTCCTACAATGAGCAGTTCTTC.

The sample holds a few counts of this clone. The rearrangement uses TRBV7-2 and TRBJ2-5; 8 bases are a match to TRBD2. The CDR3 is 16 amino acids. CDR1 SGHTA and CDR2 FQGNSA come from the germline V gene. V was pared by 6 bases and J by 5 bases, with 14 bases of the junction left unmatched. The CDR3 coding sequence is TGTGCCAGCAGTTCTTTCCCCCGGGGGGGCTTCGAGACCCAGTACTTC. Translation: CASSSFPRGGFETQYF.